What follows are 13 T cell receptor beta chains derived from one specimen sequenced in a study of shared clonotypes between healthy human individuals (dated by TCRdb to about 2020). Libraries were built with the immunoSEQ multiplex PCR assay. The table was pulled from immuneACCESS by TCRdb, which kept in-frame rearrangements only. Such tables lose some clones; where checked, under half of the loss comes from unresolved V genes, and the rest has no known cause. The sample yields some 630,000 clones; about two thirds were counted once. Roughly 1.8% of the sample is held by the ten biggest clonotypes. Sequenced sample: memory CD4+ T cells sorted from blood. This specimen's cell subset or site label, per the study, means: CD45RA-negative fraction. The receptor set was obtained from a woman aged 25-40 years in good health.

J is TRBJ2-7 and V is TRBV5-1; maybe TRBD2 (6 bases). The CDR3 consists of 15 residues. Deletions cut 0 bases from V and 3 bases from J, with 13 bases between. Per the germline V gene, CDR1 is SGHRS and CDR2 is YFSETQ. CDR3 loop: CASSLVVGGNYEQYF. The CDR3 bases are TGCGCCAGCAGCTTGGTTGTTGGGGGGAACTACGAGCAGTACTTC.

To note about this clone: Other DNA sequences in this specimen translate into the identical CDR3. The CDR3 nucleotides read TGCAGCGTCAGGGGGGGAGATGAAAAACTGTTTTTT. Translation: CSVRGGDEKLFF. The chain joins TRBV29-1 to TRBJ1-4, with 7 bases matching TRBD1. V gave up 6 bases and J gave up 6 bases; unmatched junction bases: 4. CDR3 length: 12 residues. Germline V gene data show CDR1 as SQVTM and CDR2 as ANQGSEA. Full variable domain (outside the CDR3, taken from reference TRBV29-1 and TRBJ1-4): SAVISQKPSRDICQRGTSLTIQCQVDSQVTMMFWYRQQPGQSLTLIATANQGSEATYESGFVIDKFPISRPNLTFSTLTVSNMSPEDSSIYLCSVRGGDEKLFFGSGTQLSVL.

The chain combines TRBV5-1 with TRBJ2-7; 8 bases line up with TRBD1. J was trimmed by 5 bases and V by 4 bases; bases with no gene match: 8. The CDR3 is 14 residues long. The germline V gene encodes CDR1 SGHRS and CDR2 YFSETQ. CDR3: CASSVGQAMDEQYF. The CDR3 DNA reads TGCGCCAGCAGCGTGGGACAGGCCATGGACGAGCAGTACTTC.

The gene calls are TRBV6-5 and TRBJ1-1, with D perhaps TRBD1 (6 bases). The V end was cut by 6 bases, the J end by 2 bases, with 10 bases between. The CDR3 spans 13 residues. Germline CDR1 and CDR2: MNHEY and SVGAGI. CDR3 sequence: CASRNRANTEAFF. In DNA, the CDR3 is TGTGCCAGCAGGAACAGGGCTAACACTGAAGCTTTCTTT.

This chain connects TRBV19 to TRBJ1-5; 9 nucleotides align to TRBD1. The V gene end was trimmed by 6 bases and the J gene end by 7 bases; junction bases not matched to a gene: 7. Germline loops: CDR1 LNHDA, CDR2 SQIVND (reference sequence). CDR3 size: 14 residues. The CDR3, as DNA: TGTGCCAGTAGATCACAGGGGGCTGGGCAGCCCCAGCATTTT. As protein: CASRSQGAGQPQHF. The entire variable domain, with the rest obtained from reference TRBV19 and TRBJ1-5, is as follows: DGGITQSPKYLFRKEGQNVTLSCEQNLNHDAMYWYRQDPGQGLRLIYYSQIVNDFQKGDIAEGYSVSREKKESFPLTVTSAQKNPTAFYLCASRSQGAGQPQHFGDGTRLSIL.

The chain combines TRBV18 with TRBJ1-2, with 7 bases that match TRBD1. Germline V CDR1 and CDR2: KGHSH, LQKENI. This CDR3 has 14 amino acids. The V and J ends lost 0 bases and 7 bases, in that order; junction bases with no gene match: 5. CDR3 amino acids: CASSPPRGGRGYTF. Written as DNA, the CDR3 is TGTGCCAGCTCACCACCGCGAGGGGGCCGTGGCTACACCTTC.

The chain is built from TRBV30 and TRBJ2-1; 14 bases line up with TRBD2. Germline V gene lookup returns CDR1 GTSNPN and CDR2 SVGIG (reference sequence). The CDR3 is made up of 14 amino acids. The trim removed 6 bases at V and 8 bases at J, leaving 6 bases unmatched. In DNA form, the CDR3 reads TGTGCCTGTCGACTAGCGGGAGGGTTAGATGAGCAGTTCTTC. Translated: CACRLAGGLDEQFF.

This clone has only one observation. The V and J genes are TRBV7-2 and TRBJ2-1; TRBD2 agrees at 11 bases. CDR3 length: 17 residues. V was clipped by 4 bases and J by 0 bases; unmatched bases: 5. The germline CDR1 and CDR2 sequences are SGHTA and FQGNSA. The DNA of the CDR3 is TGTGCCAGCAGCTCAGTTAGCGGGAGGGCCTCCTACAATGAGCAGTTCTTC. Translating it yields CASSSVSGRASYNEQFF.

This clone was found many times. This chain joins TRBV7-2 and TRBJ2-1, with 12 bases lining up with TRBD2. Germline V CDR1 and CDR2: SGHTA, FQGNSA. V trimming: 5 bases; J trimming: 4 bases; junction bases outside the gene matches: 3. There are 15 residues in the CDR3. The CDR3 DNA is TGTGCCAGCAGCATAACTAGCGGGAGGTACAATGAGCAGTTCTTC. This translates into CASSITSGRYNEQFF. Full variable domain (rest looked up from reference TRBV7-2 and TRBJ2-1): GAGVSQSPSNKVTEKGKDVELRCDPISGHTALYWYRQSLGQGLEFLIYFQGNSAPDKSGLPSDRFSAERTGGSVSTLTIQRTQQEDSAVYLCASSITSGRYNEQFFGPGTRLTVL.

CDR3 nucleotides: TGTGCCAGTAGGACTAGCGGGAGGTCCTCAAGTTCCTACGAGCAGTACTTC. This translates into CASRTSGRSSSSYEQYF. V gene TRBV19 combines with J gene TRBJ2-7; 13 bases match TRBD2. Germline assignment: CDR1 LNHDA and CDR2 SQIVND (reference sequence). The J segment lost 1 base and the V segment lost 6 bases, leaving 9 bases of the junction unmatched. The CDR3 runs to 17 residues.

This clone was found many times. The rearrangement links TRBV6-5 to TRBJ2-7, with 14 bases aligning to TRBD2. The V gene end was trimmed by 9 bases and the J gene end by 5 bases; junction bases not matched to a gene: 3. Germline V lookup: CDR1 MNHEY, CDR2 SVGAGI. CDR3 length: 13 residues. The chain's CDR3 is CASGLAGGHEQYF. CDR3 DNA: TGTGCCAGTGGACTAGCGGGAGGCCACGAGCAGTACTTC.

The chain has TRBV10-3 and TRBJ2-1, with D perhaps being TRBD1 or TRBD2 (5 bases each). CDR1 and CDR2 from the germline V gene are ENHRY and SYGVKD. This CDR3 is built from 11 residues. V was clipped by 9 bases and J by 7 bases, with 10 bases between them. This chain's CDR3 is CAIGTVNEQFF. DNA of the CDR3: TGTGCCATTGGGACCGTAAATGAGCAGTTCTTC.

This clone was counted a few times. This sequence joins TRBV5-1 and TRBJ2-7; D gene uncertain. This CDR3 comprises 15 residues. The V gene's germline CDR1 is SGHRS and CDR2 YFSETQ. V lost 7 bases and J 4 bases, leaving 21 bases between the germline ends. DNA of the CDR3: TGCGCCAGCGCACTTTCTAGAGGCCTCCAGTACGAGCAGTACTTC. Translation: CASALSRGLQYEQYF.